This T cell receptor (beta chain) was documented in a study of early T cells in non-severe SARS-CoV-2 infection. Notes on the study in general: Matching results from VDJdb favored anti-spike CD8 responses, leaving private and CD4 specificities undetected.

The CDR3 consists of 13 residues. V was trimmed by 7 bases and J by 0 bases, leaving 10 bases between them. Germline V CDR1 and CDR2: SNHLY, FYNNEI. Unique molecular identifiers (one per individual cDNA molecule) were attached. One entry per CDR3 protein, called by TCRdb with MiXCR from the 5' RACE reads. This sample carries around 82,000 distinct CDR3 sequences, less than 15% of them seen once, and the ten largest clones take around 3.6%. About this clonotype itself: As yet, its antigen is unknown.

Sequenced sample: whole blood. V and J are TRBV2 and TRBJ2-7; maybe TRBD2 (6 bases). This TCR was recovered from an adult who was a healthcare worker with PCR-confirmed SARS-CoV-2 infection or an uninfected control (not recorded which). Here the CDR3 reads CASTRDSSYEQYF. The CDR3 nucleotides are TGTGCCAGCACCCGGGACTCCTCCTACGAGCAGTACTTC.